What follows are 2 T cell receptor beta chains derived from one specimen sequenced in a study of brain metastases from non-small cell lung cancer. The method was immunoSEQ multiplex PCR; TCRdb's version includes in-frame clones alone and lacks a portion of them. The table records about 3,100 clones, approximately 82% of them present only once. Input material: tissue from a brain metastasis. These receptors all come from a donor aged 40 or older with non-small cell lung cancer.

For this clone: Within the sample, other DNA sequences also encode this same CDR3. This chain joins TRBV7-9 and TRBJ2-5, with 10 bases lining up with TRBD2. V was pared by 4 bases and J by 0 bases, with 5 bases of the junction left unmatched. The CDR3 is made up of 16 amino acids. Germline V lookup: CDR1 SEHNR, CDR2 FQNEAQ (reference sequence). CDR3 residues: CASSSLLAGYQETQYF. In nucleotides, the CDR3 is TGTGCCAGCAGCTCGCTACTAGCGGGGTACCAAGAGACCCAGTACTTC.

This chain connects TRBV27 to TRBJ1-2, with a possible D match to TRBD1 (6 bases). V dropped 2 bases and J dropped 7 bases, with 14 bases sitting between them. This CDR3 comprises 14 residues. CDR1 and CDR2 (germline): MNHEY, SMNVEV (reference sequence). CDR3 sequence reads: CASSLVTGAGGYTF. For the CDR3, the DNA is TGTGCCAGCAGTTTAGTGACGGGGGCGGGTGGCTACACCTTC.